The clone carrying this T cell receptor (beta chain) was counted between two and nine times. Its target is unknown. The source of the sample is a study of vaccination and CD4 T cells after COVID-19. Cultured CD4+ T cell DNA underwent sequencing with the Oncomine TCR Beta short-read assay. TCRdb ran MiXCR on the PCR reads and lists one entry per CDR3 protein. The sample lists roughly 10,000 distinct CDR3 sequences; about 44% were seen once. The treatment: roughly 10-day PBMC culture with coronavirus spike peptide pools or control peptides (ViraFEST assay). Germline V gene lookup returns CDR1 ENHRY and CDR2 SYGVKD. CDR3 size: 15 residues. The trim removed 7 bases at V and 4 bases at J, leaving 8 bases unmatched.

The sequenced material came from CD4+ T cells from blood, cultured in vitro. The chain has TRBV10-3 and TRBJ1-5; 9 nucleotides align to TRBD1. The clonotype originates from a human donor who had recovered from COVID-19. The CDR3 loop is CAITRPTGGNQPQHF. The CDR3 DNA follows: TGTGCCATCACCCGCCCGACAGGGGGAAATCAGCCCCAGCATTTT.